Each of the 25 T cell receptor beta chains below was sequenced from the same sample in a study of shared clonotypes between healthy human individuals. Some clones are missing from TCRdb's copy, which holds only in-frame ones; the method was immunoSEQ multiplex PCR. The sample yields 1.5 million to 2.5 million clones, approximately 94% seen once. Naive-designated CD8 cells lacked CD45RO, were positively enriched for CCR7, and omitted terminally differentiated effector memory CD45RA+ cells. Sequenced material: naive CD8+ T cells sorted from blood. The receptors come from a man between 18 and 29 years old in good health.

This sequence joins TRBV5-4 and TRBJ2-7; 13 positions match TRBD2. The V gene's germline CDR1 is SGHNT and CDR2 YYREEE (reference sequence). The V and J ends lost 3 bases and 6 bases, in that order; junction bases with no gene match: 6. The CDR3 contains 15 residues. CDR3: CASSSLAGGQGEQYF. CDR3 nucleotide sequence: TGTGCCAGCAGCTCACTAGCGGGGGGGCAGGGCGAGCAGTACTTC.

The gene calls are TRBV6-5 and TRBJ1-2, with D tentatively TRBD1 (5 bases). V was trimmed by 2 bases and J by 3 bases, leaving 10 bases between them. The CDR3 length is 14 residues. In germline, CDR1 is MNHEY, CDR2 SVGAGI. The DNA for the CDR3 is TGTGCCAGCAGTTACGGCAGGGTGGACTATGGCTACACCTTC. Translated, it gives CASSYGRVDYGYTF.

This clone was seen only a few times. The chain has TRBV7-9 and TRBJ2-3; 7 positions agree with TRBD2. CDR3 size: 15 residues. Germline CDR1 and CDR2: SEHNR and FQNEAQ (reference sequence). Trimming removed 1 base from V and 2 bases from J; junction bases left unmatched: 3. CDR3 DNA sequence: TGTGCCAGCAGCTTAGACCGGGACTACACAGATACGCAGTATTTT. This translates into CASSLDRDYTDTQYF.

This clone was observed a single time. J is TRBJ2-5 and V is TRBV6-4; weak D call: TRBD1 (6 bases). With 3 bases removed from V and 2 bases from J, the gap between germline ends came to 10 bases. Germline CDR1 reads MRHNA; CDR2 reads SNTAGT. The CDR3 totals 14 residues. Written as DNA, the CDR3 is TGTGCCAGCAGTGAATTCCAGGGGCAAGAGACCCAGTACTTC. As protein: CASSEFQGQETQYF.

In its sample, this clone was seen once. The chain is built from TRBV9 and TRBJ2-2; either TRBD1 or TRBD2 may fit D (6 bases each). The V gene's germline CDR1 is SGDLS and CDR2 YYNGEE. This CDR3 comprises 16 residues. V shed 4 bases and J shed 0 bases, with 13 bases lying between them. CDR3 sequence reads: CASSLHRDSNTGELFF. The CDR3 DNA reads TGTGCCAGCAGCCTGCACAGGGACTCGAACACCGGGGAGCTGTTTTTT.

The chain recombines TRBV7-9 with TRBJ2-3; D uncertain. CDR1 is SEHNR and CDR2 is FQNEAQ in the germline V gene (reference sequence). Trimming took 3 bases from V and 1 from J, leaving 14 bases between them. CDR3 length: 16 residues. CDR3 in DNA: TGTGCCAGCAGCTTCAGGTTGGAAGGAGGCACAGATACGCAGTATTTT. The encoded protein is CASSFRLEGGTDTQYF.

CDR3 in amino acids: CASSTNNRASAGNTIYF. The DNA of the CDR3 is TGTGCCAGCAGCACGAACAATAGGGCCTCGGCTGGAAACACCATATATTTT. This chain links TRBV21-1 with TRBJ1-3. TRBV21-1 is a recognized pseudogene. CDR3 length equals 17 residues.

CDR3 sequence reads: CASSLIGTGGVQAEAFF. In DNA form, the CDR3 reads TGTGCCAGCAGTTTAATCGGGACAGGGGGGGTACAGGCTGAAGCTTTCTTT. V is TRBV27 and J is TRBJ1-1; TRBD1 matches 11 bases. Germline assignment: CDR1 MNHEY and CDR2 SMNVEV (reference sequence). CDR3 length: 17 residues. V lost 2 bases, J lost 6 bases, and 11 bases stayed unmatched.

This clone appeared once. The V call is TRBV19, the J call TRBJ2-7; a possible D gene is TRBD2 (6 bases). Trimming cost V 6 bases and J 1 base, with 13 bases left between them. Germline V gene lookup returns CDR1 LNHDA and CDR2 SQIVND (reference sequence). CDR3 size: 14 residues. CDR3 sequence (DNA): TGTGCCAGTAGGGTTACCGGGACTTCCTACGAGCAGTACTTC. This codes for CASRVTGTSYEQYF.

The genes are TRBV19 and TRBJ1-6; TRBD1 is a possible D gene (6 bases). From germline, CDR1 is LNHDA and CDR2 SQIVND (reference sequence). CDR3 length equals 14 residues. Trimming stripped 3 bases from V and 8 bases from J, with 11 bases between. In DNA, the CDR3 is TGTGCCAGTAGTATGGGGACAAGCCATTCACCCCTCCACTTT. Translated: CASSMGTSHSPLHF.

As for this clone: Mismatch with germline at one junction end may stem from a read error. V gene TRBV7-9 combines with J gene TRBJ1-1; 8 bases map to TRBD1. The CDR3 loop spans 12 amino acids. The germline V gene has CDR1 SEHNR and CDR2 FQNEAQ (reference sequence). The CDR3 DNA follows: TGTGCCAGCAGCCCAATTGACGGACAGGGAAACTTT. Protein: CASSPIDGQGNF.

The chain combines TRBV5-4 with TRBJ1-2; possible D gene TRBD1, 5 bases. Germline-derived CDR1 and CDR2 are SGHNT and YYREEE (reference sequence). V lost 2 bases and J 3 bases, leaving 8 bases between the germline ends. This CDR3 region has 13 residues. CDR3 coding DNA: TGTGCCAGCAGCTTCGGAGGGGACTATGGCTACACCTTC. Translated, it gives CASSFGGDYGYTF.

CDR3 nucleotides: TGTGCCAGCAGCCCCACCCCCCTCGCCTACGAGCAGTACTTC. Protein product: CASSPTPLAYEQYF. The rearrangement links TRBV6-6 to TRBJ2-7, with D unresolved. This CDR3 contains 14 residues. V lost 6 bases, J lost 2 bases, and 14 bases lay in between. Germline CDR1 is MNHNY and CDR2 is SVGAGI (reference sequence).

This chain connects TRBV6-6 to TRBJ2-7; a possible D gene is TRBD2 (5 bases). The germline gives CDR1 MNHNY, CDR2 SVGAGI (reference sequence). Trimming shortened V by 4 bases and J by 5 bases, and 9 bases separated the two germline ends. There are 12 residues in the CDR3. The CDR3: CASSLANHEQYF. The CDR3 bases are TGTGCCAGCAGTTTAGCGAACCACGAGCAGTACTTC.

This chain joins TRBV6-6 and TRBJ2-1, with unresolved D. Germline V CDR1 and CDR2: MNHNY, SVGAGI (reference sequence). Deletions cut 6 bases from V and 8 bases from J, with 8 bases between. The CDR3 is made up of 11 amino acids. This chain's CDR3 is CASSLSYEQFF. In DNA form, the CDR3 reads TGTGCCAGCAGCCTCAGCTATGAGCAGTTCTTC.

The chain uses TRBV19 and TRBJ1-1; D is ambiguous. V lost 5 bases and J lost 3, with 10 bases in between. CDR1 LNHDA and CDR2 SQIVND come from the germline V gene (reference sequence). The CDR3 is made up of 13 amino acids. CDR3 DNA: TGTGCCAGTAGTGATCAGTGGGACACTGAAGCTTTCTTT. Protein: CASSDQWDTEAFF.

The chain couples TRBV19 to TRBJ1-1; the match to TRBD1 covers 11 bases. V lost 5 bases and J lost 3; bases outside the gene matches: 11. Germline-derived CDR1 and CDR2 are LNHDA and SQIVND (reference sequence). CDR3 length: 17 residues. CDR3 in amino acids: CASSFRTGGRVDTEAFF. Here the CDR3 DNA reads TGTGCCAGTAGTTTCCGGACAGGGGGCAGAGTTGACACTGAAGCTTTCTTT.

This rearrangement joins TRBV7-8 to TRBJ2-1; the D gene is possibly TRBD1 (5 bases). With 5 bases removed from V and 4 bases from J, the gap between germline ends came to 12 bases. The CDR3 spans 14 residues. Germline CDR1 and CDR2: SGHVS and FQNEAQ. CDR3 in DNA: TGTGCCAGCAGCCCCGACGACAGTTACAATGAGCAGTTCTTC. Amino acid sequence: CASSPDDSYNEQFF.

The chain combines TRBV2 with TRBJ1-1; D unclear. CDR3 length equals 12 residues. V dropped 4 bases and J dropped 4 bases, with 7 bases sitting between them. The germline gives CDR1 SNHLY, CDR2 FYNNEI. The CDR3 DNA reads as TGTGCCAGCAGTGTAATCGGCACTGAAGCTTTCTTT. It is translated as CASSVIGTEAFF. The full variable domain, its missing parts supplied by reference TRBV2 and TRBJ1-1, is EPEVTQTPSHQVTQMGQEVILRCVPISNHLYFYWYRQILGQKVEFLVSFYNNEISEKSEIFDDQFSVERPDGSNFTLKIRSTKLEDSAMYFCASSVIGTEAFFGQGTRLTVV.

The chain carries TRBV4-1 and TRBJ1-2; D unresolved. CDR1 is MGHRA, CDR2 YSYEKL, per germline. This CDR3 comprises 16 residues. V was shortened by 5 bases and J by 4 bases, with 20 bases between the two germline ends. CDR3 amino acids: CASSERARSSFYGYTF. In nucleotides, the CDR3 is TGCGCCAGCAGCGAAAGAGCCCGCTCCAGCTTCTATGGCTACACCTTC.

The DNA of the CDR3 is TGTGCCTGGGCGGCGTCGGATACGCAGTATTTT. It translates to CAWAASDTQYF. This chain connects TRBV30 to TRBJ2-3; D unclear. The CDR3 has 11 amino acids. Trimming removed 5 bases from V and 6 bases from J, with 9 bases in between. Germline CDR1 and CDR2: GTSNPN and SVGIG (reference sequence).

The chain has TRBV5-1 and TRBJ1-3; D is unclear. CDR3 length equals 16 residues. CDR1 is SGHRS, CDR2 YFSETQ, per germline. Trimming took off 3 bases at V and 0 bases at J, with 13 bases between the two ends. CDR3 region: CASSSEEDYSGNTIYF. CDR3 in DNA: TGCGCCAGCAGCTCAGAGGAGGATTACTCTGGAAACACCATATATTTT.

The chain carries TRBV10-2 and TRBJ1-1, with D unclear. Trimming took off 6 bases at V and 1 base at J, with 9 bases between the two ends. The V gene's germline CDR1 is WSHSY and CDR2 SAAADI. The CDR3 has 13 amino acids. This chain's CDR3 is CASRETGNTEAFF. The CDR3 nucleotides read TGCGCCAGCAGGGAGACGGGGAACACTGAAGCTTTCTTT.

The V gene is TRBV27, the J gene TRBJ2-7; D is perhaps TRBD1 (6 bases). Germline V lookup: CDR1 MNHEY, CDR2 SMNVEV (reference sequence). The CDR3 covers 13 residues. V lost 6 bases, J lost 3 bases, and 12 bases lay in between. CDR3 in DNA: TGTGCCAGCAGCCACAGGGAGAGCTACGAGCAGTACTTC. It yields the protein CASSHRESYEQYF.

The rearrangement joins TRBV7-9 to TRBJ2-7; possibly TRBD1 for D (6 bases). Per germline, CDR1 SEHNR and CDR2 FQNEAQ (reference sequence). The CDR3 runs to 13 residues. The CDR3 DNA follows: TGTGCGGATCTCAGGGGAATCGTCTACGAGCAGTACTTC. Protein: CADLRGIVYEQYF.